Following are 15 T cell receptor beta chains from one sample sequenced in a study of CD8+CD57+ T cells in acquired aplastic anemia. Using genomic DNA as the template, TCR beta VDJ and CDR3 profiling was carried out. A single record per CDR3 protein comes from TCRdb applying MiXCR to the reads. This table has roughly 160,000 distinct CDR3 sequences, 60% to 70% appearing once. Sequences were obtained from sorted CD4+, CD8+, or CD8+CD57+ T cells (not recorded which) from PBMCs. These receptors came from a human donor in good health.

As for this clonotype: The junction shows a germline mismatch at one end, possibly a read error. The DNA of the CDR3 is TGCAGCGCTGTTACCGGGCCTTCCTACAAGCAGTACTTC. It encodes CSAVTGPSYKQYF. The V and J genes are TRBV29-1 and TRBJ2-7; D gene unclear. Germline CDR1 is SQVTM and CDR2 is ANQGSEA. CDR3 size: 13 residues.

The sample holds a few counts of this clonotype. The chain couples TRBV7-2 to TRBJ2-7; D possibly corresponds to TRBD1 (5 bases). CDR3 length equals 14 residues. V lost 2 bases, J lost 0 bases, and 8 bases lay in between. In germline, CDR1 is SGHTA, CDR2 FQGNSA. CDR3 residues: CASSLSRGSYEQYF. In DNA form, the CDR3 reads TGTGCCAGCAGCTTATCAAGGGGCTCCTACGAGCAGTACTTC.

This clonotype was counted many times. The CDR3 DNA follows: TGTGCCAGCAGCCCGACTAGCGGGAGGATTAGCTCCTACGAGCAGTACTTC. This sequence encodes CASSPTSGRISSYEQYF. The V and J genes are TRBV5-6 and TRBJ2-7, with 13 bases lining up with TRBD2. Germline V gene sequence: CDR1 SGHDT, CDR2 YYEEEE. With 4 bases clipped from V and 0 bases from J, the junction kept 7 bases outside the gene matches. CDR3 length equals 17 residues.

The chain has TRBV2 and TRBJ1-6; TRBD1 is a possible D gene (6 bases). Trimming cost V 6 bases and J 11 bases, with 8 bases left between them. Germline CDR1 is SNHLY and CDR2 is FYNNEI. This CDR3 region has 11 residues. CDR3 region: CASRQGPPLHF. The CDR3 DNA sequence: TGTGCCAGCAGACAGGGACCACCCCTCCACTTT.

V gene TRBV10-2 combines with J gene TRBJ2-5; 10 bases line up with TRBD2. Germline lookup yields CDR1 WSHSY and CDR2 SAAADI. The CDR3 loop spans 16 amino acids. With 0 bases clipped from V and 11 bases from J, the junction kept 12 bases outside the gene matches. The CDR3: CASSESIGLAVGEQYF. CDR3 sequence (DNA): TGCGCCAGCAGTGAGTCTATTGGACTAGCGGTGGGGGAGCAGTACTTC.

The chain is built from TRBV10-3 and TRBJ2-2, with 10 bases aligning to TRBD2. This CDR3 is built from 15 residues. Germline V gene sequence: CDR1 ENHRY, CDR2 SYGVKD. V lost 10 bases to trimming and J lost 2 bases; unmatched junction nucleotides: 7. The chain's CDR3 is CATTGLADNTGELFF. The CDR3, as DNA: TGTGCCACCACTGGACTAGCGGATAACACCGGGGAGCTGTTTTTT.

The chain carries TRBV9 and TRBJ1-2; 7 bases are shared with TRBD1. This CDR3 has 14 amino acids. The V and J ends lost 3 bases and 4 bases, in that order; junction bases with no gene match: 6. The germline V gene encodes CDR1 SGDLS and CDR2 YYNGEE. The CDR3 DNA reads TGTGCCAGCAGCGCAACGACAGGGATCTATGGCTACACCTTC. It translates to CASSATTGIYGYTF.

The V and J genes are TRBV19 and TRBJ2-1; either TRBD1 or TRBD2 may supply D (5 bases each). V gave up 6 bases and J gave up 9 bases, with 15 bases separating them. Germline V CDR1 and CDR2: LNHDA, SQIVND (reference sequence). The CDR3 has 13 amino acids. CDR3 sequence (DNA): TGTGCCAGTAGCCAACGGGGCGAAAGTGAGCAGTTCTTC. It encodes CASSQRGESEQFF. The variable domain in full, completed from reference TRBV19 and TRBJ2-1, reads DGGITQSPKYLFRKEGQNVTLSCEQNLNHDAMYWYRQDPGQGLRLIYYSQIVNDFQKGDIAEGYSVSREKKESFPLTVTSAQKNPTAFYLCASSQRGESEQFFGPGTRLTVL.

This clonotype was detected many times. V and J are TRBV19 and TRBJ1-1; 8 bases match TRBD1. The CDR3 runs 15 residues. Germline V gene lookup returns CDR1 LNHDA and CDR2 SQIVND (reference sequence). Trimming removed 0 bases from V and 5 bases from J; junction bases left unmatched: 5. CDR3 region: CASSIDRQGRTEAFF. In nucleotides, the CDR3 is TGTGCCAGTAGTATAGATCGACAGGGGAGGACTGAAGCTTTCTTT.

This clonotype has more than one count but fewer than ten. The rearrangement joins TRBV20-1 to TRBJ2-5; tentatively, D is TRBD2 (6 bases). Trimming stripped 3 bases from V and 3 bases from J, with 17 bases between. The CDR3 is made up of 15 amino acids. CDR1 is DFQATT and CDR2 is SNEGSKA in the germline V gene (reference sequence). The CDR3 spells CSARGAGAGKETQYF. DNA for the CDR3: TGCAGTGCTAGGGGAGCGGGTGCGGGGAAAGAGACCCAGTACTTC.

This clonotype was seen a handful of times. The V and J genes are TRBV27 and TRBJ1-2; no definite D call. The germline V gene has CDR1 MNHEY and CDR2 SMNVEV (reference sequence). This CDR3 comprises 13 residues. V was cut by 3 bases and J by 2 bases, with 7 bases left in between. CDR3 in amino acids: CASSFGQNYGYTF. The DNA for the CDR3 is TGTGCCAGCAGTTTTGGGCAGAACTATGGCTACACCTTC.

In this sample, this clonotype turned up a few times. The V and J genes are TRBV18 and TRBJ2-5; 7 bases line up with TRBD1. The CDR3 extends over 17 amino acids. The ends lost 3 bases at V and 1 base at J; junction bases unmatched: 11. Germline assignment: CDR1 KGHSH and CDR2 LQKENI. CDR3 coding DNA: TGTGCCAGCTCACCGACAGGGCGACTGGCACTCCAAGAGACCCAGTACTTC. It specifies CASSPTGRLALQETQYF. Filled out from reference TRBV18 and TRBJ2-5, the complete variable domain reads NAGVMQNPRHLVRRRGQEARLRCSPMKGHSHVYWYRQLPEEGLKFMVYLQKENIIDESGMPKERFSAEFPKEGPSILRIQQVVRGDSAAYFCASSPTGRLALQETQYFGPGTRLLVL.

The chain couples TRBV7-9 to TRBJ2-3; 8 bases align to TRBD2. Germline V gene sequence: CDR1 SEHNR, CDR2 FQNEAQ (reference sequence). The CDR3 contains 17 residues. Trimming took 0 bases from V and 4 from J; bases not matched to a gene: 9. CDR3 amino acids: CASSLALRGVAPDTQYF. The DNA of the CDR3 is TGTGCCAGCAGCTTAGCTTTGCGGGGGGTAGCGCCAGATACGCAGTATTTT.

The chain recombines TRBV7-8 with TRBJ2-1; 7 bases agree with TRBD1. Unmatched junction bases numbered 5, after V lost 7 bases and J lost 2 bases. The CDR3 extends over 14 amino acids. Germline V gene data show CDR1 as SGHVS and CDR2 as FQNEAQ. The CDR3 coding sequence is TGTGCCAGCAACCCCGGACAGGCCTACAATGAGCAGTTCTTC. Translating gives CASNPGQAYNEQFF.

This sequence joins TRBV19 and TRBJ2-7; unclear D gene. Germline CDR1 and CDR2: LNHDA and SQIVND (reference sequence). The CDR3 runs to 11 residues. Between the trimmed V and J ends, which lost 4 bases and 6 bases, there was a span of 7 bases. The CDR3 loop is CASSTVGEQYF. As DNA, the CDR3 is TGTGCCAGTAGTACGGTCGGCGAGCAGTACTTC.